A single sample is the source of the 29 T cell receptor beta chains below, sequenced in a study of beta chain features in type 1 diabetes. Sequenced material consisted of expressed TCRB transcripts (all of the isolated RNA was reverse transcribed). Here immunoSEQ multiplex PCR was the method, and the copy in TCRdb shows in-frame clones only, minus some. The data contain around 450,000 clones, about an eighth of them seen just once; the ten biggest clones take up approximately 0.05%. Sequences were obtained from naive CD4+ T cells from blood. Receptors originate from a woman in her late teens or twenties in good health.

This clone was seen only a few times. The chain combines TRBV5-6 with TRBJ2-7, with 9 bases lining up with TRBD2. Germline V lookup: CDR1 SGHDT, CDR2 YYEEEE. Germline trimming cut 2 bases from V and 7 bases from J; bases unmatched to any gene: 16. The CDR3 covers 17 residues. As DNA, the CDR3 is TGTGCCAGCAGCTTCTCCCCCATAGCGGGAGAGCCTAAGGAGCAGTACTTC. Translating gives CASSFSPIAGEPKEQYF.

This clone turned up a few times. The V and J genes are TRBV7-2 and TRBJ2-5; D is possibly TRBD2 (5 bases). The CDR3 has 15 residues. Germline V gives CDR1 SGHTA, CDR2 FQGNSA. V was shortened by 5 bases and J by 4 bases, with 17 bases between the two germline ends. In DNA, the CDR3 is TGTGCCAGCAGCCCGATTTTTTGGGAGCCAGAGACCCAGTACTTC. Translation: CASSPIFWEPETQYF.

Ten or more counts support this clone. The gene calls are TRBV30 and TRBJ2-7, with D perhaps matching TRBD2 (5 bases). The CDR3 loop spans 13 amino acids. V shed 2 bases and J shed 3 bases, with 11 bases lying between them. The germline gives CDR1 GTSNPN, CDR2 SVGIG (reference sequence). The CDR3 sequence: CAWSRTGSYEQYF. CDR3 sequence (DNA): TGTGCCTGGAGTCGGACTGGCAGCTACGAGCAGTACTTC.

There are a few counts of this clone. The chain has TRBV7-9 and TRBJ1-2; D is uncertain. Germline CDR1 and CDR2: SEHNR and FQNEAQ (reference sequence). This CDR3 spans 14 amino acids. Deletions cut 3 bases from V and 2 bases from J, with 10 bases between. This CDR3 reads CASSLTGENYGYTF. The CDR3 DNA sequence: TGTGCCAGCAGCTTGACCGGGGAGAACTATGGCTACACCTTC.

The chain is built from TRBV5-1 and TRBJ2-5; 8 bases are a match to TRBD1. Unmatched junction bases numbered 9, after V lost 4 bases and J lost 4 bases. Per the germline V gene, CDR1 is SGHRS and CDR2 is YFSETQ. The CDR3 runs to 15 residues. In DNA form, the CDR3 reads TGCGCCAGCAGCCCTGGACAGGGAGCCCGAGAGACCCAGTACTTC. The encoded protein is CASSPGQGARETQYF.

The chain carries TRBV7-2 and TRBJ2-3, with 8 bases identical to TRBD2. Germline CDR1 and CDR2: SGHTA and FQGNSA. The CDR3 extends over 15 amino acids. V lost 3 bases to trimming and J lost 1 base; unmatched junction nucleotides: 3. CDR3 sequence reads: CASSFSGTRTDTQYF. CDR3 in DNA: TGTGCCAGCAGCTTTAGCGGGACCCGCACAGATACGCAGTATTTT.

This chain connects TRBV6-1 to TRBJ2-1; 12 bases are a match to TRBD2. CDR3 length: 14 residues. CDR1 and CDR2 from the germline V gene are MNHNS and SASEGT. Trimming removed 8 bases from V and 4 bases from J; junction bases left unmatched: 3. CDR3 protein: CASGLAGPYNEQFF. The CDR3 DNA reads as TGTGCCAGCGGACTAGCGGGACCATACAATGAGCAGTTCTTC.

This clone was seen more than once but under ten times. The genes are TRBV5-4 and TRBJ2-5; 10 bases fit TRBD2. This CDR3 is 15 amino acids long. From germline, CDR1 is SGHNT and CDR2 YYREEE (reference sequence). The V and J ends lost 0 bases and 5 bases, in that order; junction bases with no gene match: 4. CDR3 nucleotide sequence: TGTGCCAGCAGCTTGGCAGCGGGAGGGCCGGAGACCCAGTACTTC. This encodes CASSLAAGGPETQYF.

This clone was counted only a few times. The chain uses TRBV4-3 and TRBJ1-6; TRBD1 might be the D (5 bases). The germline gives CDR1 LGHNA, CDR2 YSLEER. V dropped 1 base and J dropped 10 bases, with 11 bases sitting between them. This CDR3 spans 14 amino acids. CDR3 amino acids: CASSQAGFGSPLHF. DNA for the CDR3: TGCGCCAGCAGCCAAGCAGGGTTCGGGTCACCCCTCCACTTT.

This clone was observed a handful of times. The chain has TRBV7-9 and TRBJ2-3; no firm D call. The length of the CDR3 is 16 residues. In germline, CDR1 is SEHNR, CDR2 FQNEAQ (reference sequence). Trimming removed 2 bases at V and 2 bases at J, with 14 bases between. DNA of the CDR3: TGTGCCAGCAGCTTATTGCCTACCCAGACCACAGATACGCAGTATTTT. This sequence encodes CASSLLPTQTTDTQYF.

A few counts support this clone. V usage is TRBV11-1 and J usage is TRBJ2-1, with TRBD1 matching 10 bases. This CDR3 comprises 15 residues. Germline lookup yields CDR1 SGHAT and CDR2 FQDESV (reference sequence). Trimming took 3 bases from V and 8 from J; bases not matched to a gene: 7. The CDR3 region is CASSFRDRGYDEQFF. The CDR3 DNA reads as TGTGCCAGCAGCTTCCGGGACAGGGGTTACGATGAGCAGTTCTTC.

This clone was detected a few times. This chain joins TRBV2 and TRBJ1-3; tentative D call: TRBD1 (5 bases). The CDR3 consists of 13 residues. V was pared by 2 bases and J by 3 bases, with 5 bases between. Germline lookup yields CDR1 SNHLY and CDR2 FYNNEI. For the CDR3, the DNA is TGTGCCAGCAGTGAAAGGGGTGGAAACACCATATATTTT. Encoded protein: CASSERGGNTIYF.

This clone showed up just a few times. CDR3 loop: CASSSKGLAKNIQYF. The CDR3 coding sequence is TGTGCCAGCAGTTCAAAGGGGCTAGCCAAAAACATTCAGTACTTC. This chain uses TRBV25-1 with TRBJ2-4; the D gene is possibly TRBD1 (5 bases). V gave up 5 bases and J gave up 0 bases, with 11 bases separating them. The germline V gene has CDR1 MGHDK and CDR2 SYGVNS. This CDR3 region has 15 residues.

This rearrangement joins TRBV11-2 to TRBJ2-7; perhaps D is TRBD1 or TRBD2 (6 bases each). The ends were cut back, 3 bases at V and 0 bases at J, with 15 bases in the middle. The CDR3 is 16 residues long. The germline gives CDR1 SGHAT, CDR2 FQNNGV. CDR3 in amino acids: CASSFLRGQGSYEQYF. DNA for the CDR3: TGTGCCAGCAGCTTTCTTCGGGGGCAGGGCTCCTACGAGCAGTACTTC.

This clone has a handful of counts. The J gene is TRBJ1-6, the V gene TRBV18, with D unclear. This CDR3 has 15 amino acids. Germline V gene lookup returns CDR1 KGHSH and CDR2 LQKENI. V was cut by 4 bases and J by 9 bases, with 16 bases left in between. CDR3 protein: CASSLSGETLSPLHF. CDR3 sequence (DNA): TGTGCCAGCTCACTCTCCGGGGAGACCCTTTCACCCCTCCACTTT.

J is TRBJ2-3 and V is TRBV5-4; 7 nucleotides align to TRBD1. V was pared by 4 bases and J by 4 bases, with 9 bases of the junction left unmatched. The CDR3 runs 15 residues. From germline, CDR1 is SGHNT and CDR2 YYREEE (reference sequence). Here the CDR3 DNA reads TGTGCCAGCAGCCCTAGACAGGGAGTATCAGATACGCAGTATTTT. Its translation: CASSPRQGVSDTQYF.

The sample holds a few counts of this clone. The V and J genes are TRBV28 and TRBJ1-2; the D gene is possibly TRBD1 (6 bases). This CDR3 spans 15 amino acids. V gave up 4 bases and J gave up 3 bases, with 15 bases separating them. Looked up from germline, CDR1 is MDHEN and CDR2 is SYDVKM. CDR3 bases: TGTGCCAGCAGTTACACAGGGAGAAGGTACTATGGCTACACCTTC. This sequence encodes CASSYTGRRYYGYTF.

This clone was observed a few times. The chain recombines TRBV29-1 with TRBJ2-2, with D perhaps assigned TRBD1 or TRBD2 (5 bases each). The CDR3 is 14 amino acids. V was shortened by 0 bases and J by 5 bases, with 10 bases between the two germline ends. The germline V gene has CDR1 SQVTM and CDR2 ANQGSEA. CDR3 in DNA: TGCAGCGTTGAAGAAGGTGGGACGACCGGGGAGCTGTTTTTT. It is translated as CSVEEGGTTGELFF.

The chain is built from TRBV7-3 and TRBJ2-3; D perhaps matches TRBD1 (6 bases). Trimming cost V 2 bases and J 8 bases, with 11 bases left between them. CDR3 length: 13 residues. Per the germline V gene, CDR1 is SGHTA and CDR2 is FQGTGA. CDR3 protein: CASSLQEGVTQYF. CDR3 DNA sequence: TGTGCCAGCAGCTTACAAGAGGGGGTTACGCAGTATTTT.

J is TRBJ2-5 and V is TRBV2; D gene uncertain. The germline gives CDR1 SNHLY, CDR2 FYNNEI. This CDR3 is built from 11 residues. V shed 7 bases and J shed 2 bases, with 5 bases lying between them. Here the CDR3 DNA reads TGTGCCAGCACTCCACAAGAGACCCAGTACTTC. Encoded protein: CASTPQETQYF.

This clone was recorded a few times. The V gene is TRBV25-1, the J gene TRBJ1-2, with D unresolved. The CDR3 spans 12 residues. Germline CDR1 is MGHDK and CDR2 is SYGVNS. V dropped 4 bases and J dropped 5 bases, with 8 bases sitting between them. CDR3 region: CASSGSGYGYTF. CDR3 nucleotide sequence: TGTGCCAGCAGTGGGTCGGGATATGGCTACACCTTC.

CDR3 nucleotides: TGTGCCAGCAGCTCCACTTACTCTGGGGCCAACGTCCTGACTTTC. Its translation is CASSSTYSGANVLTF. This rearrangement joins TRBV7-6 to TRBJ2-6; D is ambiguous. Trimming took off 4 bases at V and 0 bases at J, with 7 bases between the two ends. The CDR3 runs to 15 residues. CDR1 is SGHVS and CDR2 is FNYEAQ in the germline V gene.

The chain has TRBV7-8 and TRBJ1-6, with D uncertain. Trimming took off 8 bases at V and 8 bases at J, with 16 bases between the two ends. CDR3 length equals 14 residues. Per the germline V gene, CDR1 is SGHVS and CDR2 is FQNEAQ. CDR3 sequence (DNA): TGTGCCAGCGTCCCAACCAGCAACCATTCACCCCTCCACTTT. Translating gives CASVPTSNHSPLHF.

V and J are TRBV9 and TRBJ2-1; D call uncertain. CDR1 SGDLS and CDR2 YYNGEE come from the germline V gene. This CDR3 has 14 amino acids. The V end was cut by 0 bases, the J end by 9 bases, with 13 bases between. The CDR3 DNA reads as TGTGCCAGCAGCGTAGTCGGCTCCGGCGGTGAGCAGTTCTTC. Amino acids: CASSVVGSGGEQFF.

This rearrangement joins TRBV5-1 to TRBJ1-5, with D maybe TRBD1 (6 bases). Germline V gene sequence: CDR1 SGHRS, CDR2 YFSETQ. The V and J ends lost 4 bases and 2 bases respectively, with 13 bases between them. This CDR3 is built from 15 residues. The CDR3 bases are TGCGCCAGCAGCCCCGCGGGACAAGGCAATCAGCCCCAGCATTTT. This translates into CASSPAGQGNQPQHF.

The chain has TRBV7-2 and TRBJ2-3; 7 bases fit TRBD1. CDR3 size: 14 residues. Losses at the gene ends were 3 bases for V and 4 bases for J; bases not matched to a gene: 4. Germline V gives CDR1 SGHTA, CDR2 FQGNSA. The CDR3 here is CASSLGQLPDTQYF. Written as DNA, the CDR3 is TGTGCCAGCAGCTTGGGACAGTTGCCAGATACGCAGTATTTT.

The chain employs TRBV9 and TRBJ1-4; D perhaps matches TRBD1 (5 bases). This CDR3 region has 15 residues. The V and J ends lost 1 base and 5 bases respectively, with 12 bases between them. Germline lookup yields CDR1 SGDLS and CDR2 YYNGEE. The CDR3 loop reads CASSVTGTANEKLFF. The CDR3 DNA follows: TGTGCCAGCAGCGTAACCGGGACGGCAAATGAAAAACTGTTTTTT.

This clone has only a few counts. Additional DNA sequences in this sample encode the identical CDR3. The chain links TRBV18 to TRBJ2-3; D not certain. The length of the CDR3 is 13 residues. Germline CDR1 reads KGHSH; CDR2 reads LQKENI. Trimming stripped 3 bases from V and 1 base from J, with 5 bases between. This CDR3 reads CASSPPGTDTQYF. In nucleotides, the CDR3 is TGTGCCAGCTCACCGCCCGGCACAGATACGCAGTATTTT.

There are a few counts of this clone. J is TRBJ2-3 and V is TRBV19, with a tentative D call TRBD2 (6 bases). This CDR3 is 14 amino acids long. Germline V gene lookup returns CDR1 LNHDA and CDR2 SQIVND (reference sequence). V was shortened by 7 bases and J by 2 bases, with 13 bases between the two germline ends. The CDR3: CASKRAGLTDTQYF. CDR3 in DNA: TGTGCCAGTAAAAGGGCGGGACTCACAGATACGCAGTATTTT.